This note documents a single T cell receptor (beta chain) sequence. This study enrolled people aged about 18 to 100 from approximately 25 US geographic areas. Donors were grouped by their self-reported clinical history. The data are from a study of blood T cell repertoires in COVID-19. Study-level information: Researchers got acute and convalescent COVID-19 samples from the United States, Italy and Spain.

The CDR3 length is 16 residues. Trimming stripped 10 bases from V and 0 bases from J, with 19 bases between. CDR1 LNHDA and CDR2 SQIVND come from the germline V gene (reference sequence). As handled by the study authors: The authors estimated nucleated cell counts from reference gene primer amplification. The assay was immunoSEQ multiplex PCR, and TCRdb's table has in-frame clones only and misses some. The V and J calls and the clone size are those of that table, but D and trimming were determined from the DNA. The sample includes approximately 200,000 clones, 80% to 90% of them seen just once. This TCR came from a man aged 30 to 39 in a cohort exposed to, infected with or recovered from COVID-19 (not recorded which). Sequencing used PBMCs or T cells enriched from blood (not recorded which). This chain connects TRBV19 to TRBJ1-5; TRBD1 is a possible D gene (6 bases). The CDR3 loop reads CATSGGATFSNQPQHF. The DNA for the CDR3 is TGTGCCACCTCTGGGGGGGCGACCTTTAGCAATCAGCCCCAGCATTTT.